These 28 T cell receptor beta chains came from one sample sequenced in a study of shared clonotypes between healthy human individuals. This table comes from immunoSEQ multiplex PCR, and its TCRdb copy is limited to in-frame clones, with some not included. The sample carries roughly 1,600,000 clones, approximately 98.5% recorded once. The sample was naive CD4+ T cells sorted from blood. The sample's subset: CD45RA+ positively selected. The source is a man aged 25 to 45 in good health.

The chain joins TRBV7-2 to TRBJ2-1; D remains ambiguous. The ends were cut back, 5 bases at V and 10 bases at J, with 21 bases in the middle. This CDR3 is built from 15 residues. Germline V gene sequence: CDR1 SGHTA, CDR2 FQGNSA. CDR3 coding DNA: TGTGCCAGCAGCATCCCCAACGGGTTTGTATTCGAGCAGTTCTTC. It encodes CASSIPNGFVFEQFF.

V is TRBV27 and J is TRBJ1-1; D not certain. CDR3 length: 16 residues. Germline CDR1 reads MNHEY; CDR2 reads SMNVEV (reference sequence). The germline V and J ends were trimmed by 2 bases and 5 bases, with 18 bases remaining between them. The CDR3 nucleotides are TGTGCCAGCAGTTTACGGAGCCTTTTGGGGTTGACTGAAGCTTTCTTT. Translation gives CASSLRSLLGLTEAFF.

Remarks on this clone: This sample includes further DNA sequences coding for the same CDR3. The chain recombines TRBV5-4 with TRBJ2-1; possible D gene TRBD2, 5 bases. The V and J ends lost 0 bases and 7 bases respectively, with 5 bases between them. Germline CDR1 SGHNT, CDR2 YYREEE (reference sequence). This CDR3 spans 12 amino acids. This chain's CDR3 is CASSLGRNEQFF. CDR3 bases: TGTGCCAGCAGCTTGGGGAGGAATGAGCAGTTCTTC.

The chain joins TRBV5-6 to TRBJ2-7; D unresolved. The germline CDR1 and CDR2 sequences are SGHDT and YYEEEE. CDR3 length: 16 residues. V was shortened by 1 base and J by 1 base, with 15 bases between the two germline ends. CDR3 nucleotide sequence: TGTGCCAGCAGCTTGATGGGCAAGTTGCCTTCCTACGAGCAGTACTTC. Protein product: CASSLMGKLPSYEQYF.

V and J are TRBV6-5 and TRBJ2-1; 7 bases are shared with TRBD1. This CDR3 is 14 amino acids long. Per germline, CDR1 MNHEY and CDR2 SVGAGI. After removal of 8 bases from V and 0 bases from J, the junction contained 4 bases not matched to a gene. CDR3 sequence reads: CASAGTVSYNEQFF. The CDR3 region has the DNA TGTGCCAGCGCCGGGACAGTCTCCTACAATGAGCAGTTCTTC.

The CDR3 reads CASSSGLQETQYF. Written as DNA, the CDR3 is TGTGCCAGCAGTTCCGGGCTCCAAGAGACCCAGTACTTC. The chain couples TRBV6-5 to TRBJ2-5; D is unresolved. Trimming removed 4 bases at V and 1 base at J, with 7 bases between. The V gene's germline CDR1 is MNHEY and CDR2 SVGAGI. The CDR3 contains 13 residues.

The DNA for the CDR3 is TGTGCCAGTAGTATAGTTGGAGGGCCTGGGGAGACCCAGTACTTC. Translating it yields CASSIVGGPGETQYF. The chain is built from TRBV19 and TRBJ2-5, with a weak D call TRBD2 (6 bases). The ends were cut back, 1 base at V and 5 bases at J, with 14 bases in the middle. The CDR3 is made up of 15 amino acids. Germline CDR1 is LNHDA and CDR2 is SQIVND (reference sequence). The full variable domain, in which reference TRBV19 and TRBJ2-5 provide the parts outside the CDR3, is DGGITQSPKYLFRKEGQNVTLSCEQNLNHDAMYWYRQDPGQGLRLIYYSQIVNDFQKGDIAEGYSVSREKKESFPLTVTSAQKNPTAFYLCASSIVGGPGETQYFGPGTRLLVL.

In its sample, this clone was seen once. The chain couples TRBV14 to TRBJ2-1, with TRBD2 matching over 13 bases. The CDR3 length is 15 residues. V shed 5 bases and J 4 bases; nucleotides not matched to a gene: 2. Germline assignment: CDR1 SGHDN and CDR2 FVKESK. The CDR3 is CASSKLAGGYNEQFF. The CDR3 DNA sequence: TGTGCCAGCAGCAAACTAGCGGGAGGGTACAATGAGCAGTTCTTC. The variable domain in full, with the rest retrieved from reference TRBV14 and TRBJ2-1, is EAGVTQFPSHSVIEKGQTVTLRCDPISGHDNLYWYRRVMGKEIKFLLHFVKESKQDESGMPNNRFLAERTGGTYSTLKVQPAELEDSGVYFCASSKLAGGYNEQFFGPGTRLTVL.

This chain uses TRBV14 with TRBJ1-4; D is unclear. Germline CDR1 and CDR2: SGHDN and FVKESK. The CDR3 is 12 amino acids. Trimming stripped 4 bases from V and 7 bases from J, with 7 bases between. The chain's CDR3 is CASSLFGEKLFF. The CDR3 nucleotides read TGTGCCAGCAGCCTCTTCGGTGAAAAACTGTTTTTT.

J is TRBJ2-7 and V is TRBV7-9; the D is unclear. V was cut by 0 bases and J by 2 bases, with 8 bases left in between. The CDR3 consists of 14 residues. Looked up from germline, CDR1 is SEHNR and CDR2 is FQNEAQ (reference sequence). The CDR3 DNA reads as TGTGCCAGCAGCTTAGCGGCGAGTCCCTACGAGCAGTACTTC. It yields the protein CASSLAASPYEQYF.

V is TRBV27 and J is TRBJ1-4; 7 bases line up with TRBD1. V lost 5 bases, J lost 8 bases, and 11 bases stayed unmatched. CDR1 is MNHEY, CDR2 SMNVEV, per germline (reference sequence). The CDR3 extends over 15 amino acids. The CDR3 nucleotides read TGTGCCAGCAGTACAGGGGTGAGGACGCGGGAAAAACTGTTTTTT. Protein: CASSTGVRTREKLFF. Together with reference TRBV27 and TRBJ1-4, the CDR3 gives the full variable domain: EAQVTQNPRYLITVTGKKLTVTCSQNMNHEYMSWYRQDPGLGLRQIYYSMNVEVTDKGDVPEGYKVSRKEKRNFPLILESPSPNQTSLYFCASSTGVRTREKLFFGSGTQLSVL.

The V call is TRBV18, the J call TRBJ2-2; D may be TRBD1 (6 bases). The CDR3 covers 15 residues. With 8 bases removed from V and 2 bases from J, the gap between germline ends came to 15 bases. Per the germline V gene, CDR1 is KGHSH and CDR2 is LQKENI. As DNA, the CDR3 is TGTGCCAGCCAGGTGAAGGGGGTCAACACCGGGGAGCTGTTTTTT. Translation: CASQVKGVNTGELFF.

This chain connects TRBV29-1 to TRBJ2-1; D perhaps matches TRBD2 (5 bases). With 2 bases removed from V and 10 bases from J, the gap between germline ends came to 6 bases. The CDR3 is 10 amino acids. Germline-derived CDR1 and CDR2 are SQVTM and ANQGSEA. The CDR3 bases are TGCAGCGTTGAAAGCGGAGAGCAGTTCTTC. This translates into CSVESGEQFF.

The chain is built from TRBV5-1 and TRBJ2-1; 7 bases agree with TRBD2. V shed 4 bases, J shed 0 bases, and the junction held 7 bases outside the gene matches. The length of the CDR3 is 16 residues. Germline CDR1 reads SGHRS; CDR2 reads YFSETQ. The DNA of the CDR3 is TGCGCCAGCAGCCCCCAAGGCGGGAGCTCCTACAATGAGCAGTTCTTC. Amino acid sequence: CASSPQGGSSYNEQFF.

The V call is TRBV19, the J call TRBJ2-7; 9 bases line up with TRBD2. Per germline, CDR1 LNHDA and CDR2 SQIVND (reference sequence). The CDR3 length is 15 residues. V dropped 4 bases and J dropped 2; count of bases not matched to a gene: 6. The CDR3 region is CASSSSGSPTYEQYF. The CDR3 region has the DNA TGTGCCAGTAGTAGTAGCGGGAGTCCCACCTACGAGCAGTACTTC.

The chain joins TRBV6-5 to TRBJ1-5; tentative D call: TRBD1 (5 bases). The CDR3 is 15 amino acids. Germline CDR1 reads MNHEY; CDR2 reads SVGAGI. With 5 bases removed from V and 7 bases from J, the gap between germline ends came to 18 bases. Here the CDR3 DNA reads TGTGCCAGCAGTACGGGTGGGGGAGTGAACCAGCCCCAGCATTTT. Translation gives CASSTGGGVNQPQHF.

The sample holds one count of this clone. The chain joins TRBV2 to TRBJ2-7, with TRBD1 as a possible D gene (5 bases). Germline assignment: CDR1 SNHLY and CDR2 FYNNEI. V dropped 3 bases and J dropped 6 bases, with 12 bases sitting between them. This CDR3 is built from 13 residues. For the CDR3, the DNA is TGTGCCAGCAGTGACGGACAAGCGTCCGAGCAGTACTTC. Amino acids: CASSDGQASEQYF. The variable domain in full, completed from reference TRBV2 and TRBJ2-7, reads EPEVTQTPSHQVTQMGQEVILRCVPISNHLYFYWYRQILGQKVEFLVSFYNNEISEKSEIFDDQFSVERPDGSNFTLKIRSTKLEDSAMYFCASSDGQASEQYFGPGTRLTVT.

The V gene is TRBV19, the J gene TRBJ1-2; the match to TRBD1 covers 10 bases. The CDR3 totals 15 residues. With V trimmed by 6 bases and J by 1 base, 5 bases remained unmatched. CDR1 and CDR2 from the germline V gene are LNHDA and SQIVND (reference sequence). CDR3 loop: CASSLRDRGNYGYTF. The CDR3 nucleotides are TGTGCCAGTAGCCTACGGGACAGGGGTAACTATGGCTACACCTTC.

The rearrangement links TRBV7-2 to TRBJ2-7; maybe TRBD2 (6 bases). V lost 2 bases and J 5 bases, leaving 10 bases between the germline ends. Germline assignment: CDR1 SGHTA and CDR2 FQGNSA. This CDR3 is 13 amino acids long. CDR3 coding DNA: TGTGCCAGCAGCTTATGGGGGGTGGACGAGCAGTACTTC. Translation: CASSLWGVDEQYF.

CDR3: CASSLVPRSHEQYF. The CDR3 DNA sequence: TGTGCCAGCAGCTTAGTCCCTAGGTCTCACGAGCAGTACTTC. The chain recombines TRBV11-2 with TRBJ2-7; D is unclear. CDR3 size: 14 residues. Deletions cut 1 base from V and 5 bases from J, with 12 bases between. CDR1 and CDR2 from the germline V gene are SGHAT and FQNNGV.

This chain connects TRBV2 to TRBJ2-3; D not resolved. The CDR3 covers 14 residues. Deletions cut 4 bases from V and 3 bases from J, with 11 bases between. Per germline, CDR1 SNHLY and CDR2 FYNNEI. This CDR3 is CASSAILPTDTQYF. CDR3 nucleotide sequence: TGTGCCAGCAGTGCCATCCTACCTACAGATACGCAGTATTTT.

The chain is built from TRBV5-1 and TRBJ2-4; D is unresolved. The CDR3 is 14 residues long. V was clipped by 1 base and J by 0 bases, with 5 bases between them. Germline CDR1 SGHRS, CDR2 YFSETQ. CDR3 sequence: CASSLTGAKNIQYF. In DNA form, the CDR3 reads TGCGCCAGCAGCTTGACTGGAGCCAAAAACATTCAGTACTTC.

This clone was found once. V and J are TRBV19 and TRBJ1-4, with a possible D match to TRBD1 (5 bases). The CDR3 totals 15 residues. The germline V gene has CDR1 LNHDA and CDR2 SQIVND (reference sequence). Trimming removed 3 bases at V and 5 bases at J, with 13 bases between. The CDR3 here is CASSIDGTGNEKLFF. The CDR3 DNA sequence: TGTGCCAGTAGTATCGACGGGACGGGAAATGAAAAACTGTTTTTT.

The V call is TRBV7-9, the J call TRBJ2-7; D gene uncertain. Germline CDR1 SEHNR, CDR2 FQNEAQ (reference sequence). The CDR3 is made up of 17 amino acids. V gave up 1 base and J gave up 4 bases, with 20 bases separating them. The DNA of the CDR3 is TGTGCCAGCAGCTTAGGGGCGTCGGGCAGGTTTGTTTACGAGCAGTACTTC. Amino acids: CASSLGASGRFVYEQYF.

V and J are TRBV4-2 and TRBJ1-1; a weak D match, TRBD1 (5 bases). V lost 4 bases, J lost 4 bases, and 16 bases lay in between. Germline assignment: CDR1 LGHNA and CDR2 YNFKEQ. The CDR3 consists of 15 residues. This CDR3 is CASSPPGREGTEAFF. The CDR3 DNA sequence: TGTGCCAGCAGCCCGCCAGGCAGGGAGGGCACTGAAGCTTTCTTT.

The V and J genes are TRBV28 and TRBJ1-5; a weak D match, TRBD1 (6 bases). The CDR3 consists of 12 residues. The V gene's germline CDR1 is MDHEN and CDR2 SYDVKM. V was cut by 8 bases and J by 4 bases, with 9 bases left in between. The CDR3 sequence is CASAQGNQPQHF. The CDR3, as DNA: TGTGCCAGCGCCCAGGGGAATCAGCCCCAGCATTTT.

This chain's CDR3 is CSAGWSSGNTIYF. The CDR3 DNA is TGCAGCGCCGGATGGAGCTCTGGAAACACCATATATTTT. This rearrangement joins TRBV29-1 to TRBJ1-3; no reliable D call. The CDR3 covers 13 residues. From germline, CDR1 is SQVTM and CDR2 ANQGSEA. The V end was cut by 7 bases, the J end by 0 bases, with 10 bases between.

The chain is built from TRBV19 and TRBJ1-3, with D perhaps TRBD1 (5 bases). The germline V and J ends were trimmed by 4 bases and 1 base, with 11 bases remaining between them. Germline V gives CDR1 LNHDA, CDR2 SQIVND (reference sequence). The CDR3 extends over 15 amino acids. CDR3 sequence: CASSTGTTSGNTIYF. DNA of the CDR3: TGTGCCAGTAGTACTGGGACCACTTCTGGAAACACCATATATTTT.